These T cell receptor beta chains were read from a single sample in a study of shared clonotypes between healthy human individuals. Sequenced by immunoSEQ multiplex PCR; TCRdb stores in-frame clones only, minus some. Seen here are roughly 2 million clones, 85% to 95% observed once, and the top ten hold 0.13%. The sample taken for sequencing was naive CD4+ T cells sorted from blood. These receptors were taken from a man between 18 and 35 years old in good health. CDR3s leave out the opening cysteine and the closing phenylalanine or tryptophan. Some rows mark clone size as missing; the rest say once, few, many or name a class of expanded clone.

NA	TRBV5-3	TRBJ1-2	ASSLAGRDGFGYT
NA	TRBV11-2	TRBJ2-7	ASSRDRASYEQY
NA	TRBV18	TRBJ2-3	ASSPLAGGPTSTDTQY
NA	TRBV10-2	TRBJ1-6	ASSPGEIQASPLH
NA	TRBV27	TRBJ2-3	ASSSRTSGSTDTQY
NA	TRBV5-4	TRBJ1-2	ASSLEPGQGNYGYT
NA	TRBV4-1	TRBJ1-2	ASSQVKGRQGYYGYT
NA	TRBV5-1	TRBJ2-7	ASSLSSARYEQY
once	TRBV9	TRBJ1-1	ASSVALGQEGGAF
once	TRBV2	TRBJ2-1	ASSETDRWKF
NA	TRBV7-2	TRBJ1-1	ASRIGGGYTEAF
NA	TRBV27	TRBJ1-6	ASSPGSYNSPLH
NA	TRBV6-5	TRBJ2-1	ASRRGQKVVTEQF
NA	TRBV5-4	TRBJ2-5	ASSLNRGQETQY
NA	TRBV5-1	TRBJ2-5	ASSLDLGTIGSY
NA	TRBV4-3	TRBJ1-2	ASSQGWGKNGYT
once	TRBV13	TRBJ2-7	ASSLPQGDSYEQY
NA	TRBV9	TRBJ2-1	ASSVYSSGYYNEQF
NA	TRBV27	TRBJ2-7	ASSRIPGPYEQY
NA	TRBV4-3	TRBJ2-1	ASSQDGTAGTTYNEQF
NA	TRBV29-1	TRBJ1-6	SVRFGQPNSPLH
NA	TRBV2	TRBJ2-1	ASKSGSSYNEQF
NA	TRBV5-4	TRBJ1-2	ASSPELSNYGYT
NA	TRBV2	TRBJ2-3	ASSASDTQY
NA	TRBV4-1	TRBJ1-1	ASSQERVGAEAF
NA	TRBV7-3	TRBJ2-2	ASSLYTGELF
NA	TRBV6-5	TRBJ2-4	ASREQGGNIQY
once	TRBV4-1	TRBJ1-3	ASSLLHFSGNTIY
NA	TRBV10-3	TRBJ2-2	AISEGGHGELF
NA	TRBV7-2	TRBJ2-7	ASSREDRLEQY
NA	TRBV21-1	TRBJ2-2	ASSPAGRGVLTGELF
NA	TRBV5-1	TRBJ1-1	ASSLAGGQILNTEAF
NA	TRBV18	TRBJ1-1	ASSPEIPGNTEAF
once	TRBV28	TRBJ1-6	ASIQGTYNSPLH
NA	TRBV30	TRBJ1-5	AWSRFKVDSNQPQH
NA	TRBV7-2	TRBJ2-1	ASSLASGGYNEQF
NA	TRBV20-1	TRBJ1-5	SASGGEPQH
once	TRBV2	TRBJ1-4	ASSLSATNEKLF
once	TRBV5-1	TRBJ1-1	ASSPRGARAEAF
NA	TRBV6-1	TRBJ1-2	ASSEGQGIDGYT
NA	TRBV7-2	TRBJ1-4	ASSPGQGGEKLF
NA	TRBV2	TRBJ1-4	ASRGPNEKLF
NA	TRBV6-5	TRBJ2-3	ASSYSPSYTDTQY
NA	TRBV5-4	TRBJ2-3	ASSSHSMVRSDTQY
NA	TRBV5-1	TRBJ1-6	ASSSGTAANSPLH
NA	TRBV29-1	TRBJ2-4	SVEGGAKNIQY
NA	TRBV29-1	TRBJ2-3	SVEGHAKTGDTQY
NA	TRBV5-4	TRBJ2-3	ASSLVGGGIQDTQY
NA	TRBV7-6	TRBJ2-7	ASSFLSGTGGPHEQY
NA	TRBV6-5	TRBJ1-2	ASTPLGGSIPGYT
NA	TRBV12-5	TRBJ2-2	ASGSIARGNTGELF
NA	TRBV5-1	TRBJ2-5	ASSETGSHETQY
NA	TRBV18	TRBJ2-2	ASSPGLGDNTGELF